This is a list of T cell receptor beta chains from one sample in a study of pediatric ulcerative colitis. The method was immunoSEQ multiplex PCR; TCRdb's version includes in-frame clones alone and lacks a portion of them. The data show fewer than 40,000 clones, with roughly 82% seen just once and around 4.5% held by the top ten. The sequencing sample was made of blood. Every receptor here comes from a boy aged 5-17 years with severe ulcerative colitis. The CDR3 runs from the conserved cysteine through the conserved F or W. D genes are given only for firm matches. Not every row has a clone size; where given, it reads once, few, many or a size class.

j_gene: TRBJ2-7
abundance: .
v_gene: TRBV7-9
d_gene: .
CDR3nt: TGTGCCAGCAGCCCAGTGGCAGTATACGAGCAGTACTTC
CDR3aa: CASSPVAVYEQYF

j_gene: TRBJ1-2
abundance: .
v_gene: TRBV7-2
d_gene: .
CDR3nt: TGTGCCAGCAGCCGACCCAACTATGGCTACACCTTC
CDR3aa: CASSRPNYGYTF

j_gene: TRBJ1-1
abundance: .
v_gene: TRBV7-9
d_gene: .
CDR3nt: TGTGCCAGCAGCTTAGAGTACGGGCGGCCGAACACTGAAGCTTTCTTT
CDR3aa: CASSLEYGRPNTEAFF

j_gene: TRBJ1-2
abundance: .
v_gene: TRBV9
d_gene: .
CDR3nt: TGTGCCAGCAGCGTAGACAGGGACGCGGCTCACTATGGCTACACCTTC
CDR3aa: CASSVDRDAAHYGYTF

j_gene: TRBJ2-7
abundance: once
v_gene: TRBV27
d_gene: .
CDR3nt: TGTGCCAGCAGTTTTCACAGGACGGGAGTCTACGAGCAGTACTTC
CDR3aa: CASSFHRTGVYEQYF

j_gene: TRBJ2-5
abundance: .
v_gene: TRBV5-5
d_gene: TRBD2
CDR3nt: TGTGCCAGCAGCTTGGGCCGGGATGTAGCGGGGAGCCAAGAGACCCAGTACTTC
CDR3aa: CASSLGRDVAGSQETQYF

j_gene: TRBJ2-1
abundance: once
v_gene: TRBV9
d_gene: .
CDR3nt: TGTGCCAGCAGCGTAGCGGCTAGCTCAAATGTTAGGAATGAGCAGTTCTTC
CDR3aa: CASSVAASSNVRNEQFF

j_gene: TRBJ1-4
abundance: once
v_gene: TRBV11-1
d_gene: .
CDR3nt: TGTGCCAGCAGCTTTATCGGGGACATTGCAACTAATGAAAAACTGTTTTTT
CDR3aa: CASSFIGDIATNEKLFF

j_gene: TRBJ2-7
abundance: .
v_gene: TRBV7-9
d_gene: .
CDR3nt: TGTGCCAGCAGCTTACCCCGTGGGGTCGAGCAGTACTTC
CDR3aa: CASSLPRGVEQYF

j_gene: TRBJ1-1
abundance: few
v_gene: TRBV2
d_gene: .
CDR3nt: TGTGCCAGCAGTCGGGCCCTTAACACTGAAGCTTTCTTT
CDR3aa: CASSRALNTEAFF

j_gene: TRBJ2-2
abundance: .
v_gene: TRBV11-2
d_gene: .
CDR3nt: TGTGCCAGCAGCTTAGCGGGGAGAACCACCGGGGAGCTGTTTTTT
CDR3aa: CASSLAGRTTGELFF

j_gene: TRBJ2-2
abundance: .
v_gene: TRBV4-1
d_gene: .
CDR3nt: TGCGCCAGCAGCCAAGAGGCCTTTTCGGCCGGGGAGCTGTTTTTT
CDR3aa: CASSQEAFSAGELFF

j_gene: TRBJ1-5
abundance: few
v_gene: TRBV4-3
d_gene: .
CDR3nt: TGCGCCAGCAGCCCCGAGGCGATCGGGCAGCCCCAGCATTTT
CDR3aa: CASSPEAIGQPQHF

j_gene: TRBJ1-1
abundance: .
v_gene: TRBV18
d_gene: .
CDR3nt: TGTGCCAGCTCACCGACGGACGGACCGAACACTGAAGCTTTCTTT
CDR3aa: CASSPTDGPNTEAFF

j_gene: TRBJ2-2
abundance: .
v_gene: TRBV6-5
d_gene: TRBD2
CDR3nt: TGTGCCAGCAGACTAGCGGGGGGTGCCGCCGGGGAGCTGTTTTTT
CDR3aa: CASRLAGGAAGELFF

j_gene: TRBJ2-2
abundance: .
v_gene: TRBV10-1
d_gene: .
CDR3nt: TGCGCCAGCAGCTATACGTGGGGGGGGCGGAACACCGGGGAGCTGTTTTTT
CDR3aa: CASSYTWGGRNTGELFF

j_gene: TRBJ1-2
abundance: .
v_gene: TRBV2
d_gene: .
CDR3nt: TGTGCCAGCAGTGAAGGCAGATTATATGGCTACACCTTC
CDR3aa: CASSEGRLYGYTF

j_gene: TRBJ1-4
abundance: few
v_gene: TRBV7-9
d_gene: TRBD1
CDR3nt: TGTGCCAGCAGTGAGGACAGGATGCTTAATGAAAAACTGTTTTTT
CDR3aa: CASSEDRMLNEKLFF

j_gene: TRBJ2-3
abundance: .
v_gene: TRBV5-4
d_gene: .
CDR3nt: TGTGCCAGCAGCTTGGCCTCAGGAGCTAGCACAGATACGCAGTATTTT
CDR3aa: CASSLASGASTDTQYF

j_gene: TRBJ1-2
abundance: .
v_gene: TRBV4-2
d_gene: .
CDR3nt: TGTGCCAGCAGCTTGGGGGACTTTAGCTACACCTTC
CDR3aa: CASSLGDFSYTF

j_gene: TRBJ1-5
abundance: .
v_gene: TRBV4-3
d_gene: TRBD1
CDR3nt: TGCGCCAGCAGCCTAGAACAGGGGGTTAGCAATCAGCCCCAGCATTTT
CDR3aa: CASSLEQGVSNQPQHF

j_gene: TRBJ1-2
abundance: .
v_gene: TRBV30
d_gene: TRBD1
CDR3nt: TGTGCCTGGAGTGTGAGAGGGGGCAATGGCTACACCTTC
CDR3aa: CAWSVRGGNGYTF

j_gene: TRBJ2-7
abundance: .
v_gene: TRBV27
d_gene: .
CDR3nt: TGTGCCAGCAGTGTCACAGGGGGGGCTGGCGAGCAGTACTTC
CDR3aa: CASSVTGGAGEQYF

j_gene: TRBJ2-1
abundance: .
v_gene: TRBV19
d_gene: TRBD2
CDR3nt: TGTGCCAGTAGTCTCGCGACTAGCGGTTGGAATGAGCAGTTCTTC
CDR3aa: CASSLATSGWNEQFF

j_gene: TRBJ2-7
abundance: .
v_gene: TRBV6-6
d_gene: .
CDR3nt: TGTGCCAGCAGCCGGACGGATGAGCAGTACTTC
CDR3aa: CASSRTDEQYF

j_gene: TRBJ1-1
abundance: .
v_gene: TRBV5-6
d_gene: TRBD1
CDR3nt: TGTGCCAGCAGCCTTCGACAGGGGTCCACTGAAGCTTTCTTT
CDR3aa: CASSLRQGSTEAFF

j_gene: TRBJ2-1
abundance: .
v_gene: TRBV2
d_gene: .
CDR3nt: TGTGCCTGCTCTGGGGGGTCCTACAATGAGCAGTTCTTC
CDR3aa: CACSGGSYNEQFF

j_gene: TRBJ1-2
abundance: .
v_gene: TRBV2
d_gene: .
CDR3nt: TGTGCCAGCAGTGGGGACAAGGATTATGGCTACACCTTC
CDR3aa: CASSGDKDYGYTF

j_gene: TRBJ2-1
abundance: .
v_gene: TRBV2
d_gene: TRBD2
CDR3nt: TGTGCCAGCAGTGGAAATAGCGGGGGGGCGGTTGAGCAGTTCTTC
CDR3aa: CASSGNSGGAVEQFF

j_gene: TRBJ1-2
abundance: .
v_gene: TRBV4-1
d_gene: .
CDR3nt: TGCGCCAGCAGCCAAGAGGTGTCAGGCCTAGGCTATGGCTACACCTTC
CDR3aa: CASSQEVSGLGYGYTF

j_gene: TRBJ1-6
abundance: .
v_gene: TRBV6-5
d_gene: .
CDR3nt: TGTGCCAGCAGTTACTCGAGTGGGGGTTCGCCCCTCCACTTT
CDR3aa: CASSYSSGGSPLHF

j_gene: TRBJ2-7
abundance: .
v_gene: TRBV27
d_gene: .
CDR3nt: TGTGCCAGCAGTGAACAGGGACTTGACGAGCAGTACTTC
CDR3aa: CASSEQGLDEQYF

j_gene: TRBJ2-3
abundance: .
v_gene: TRBV7-2
d_gene: TRBD2
CDR3nt: TGTGCCAGCAGCTTCCGGGGTAGCGGGGGATACACAGATACGCAGTATTTT
CDR3aa: CASSFRGSGGYTDTQYF

j_gene: TRBJ1-1
abundance: .
v_gene: TRBV6-5
d_gene: .
CDR3nt: TGTGCCAGCAGAACTTCCAGTCTGGGTCGAGCTTTCTTT
CDR3aa: CASRTSSLGRAFF

j_gene: TRBJ2-2
abundance: .
v_gene: TRBV5-1
d_gene: TRBD2
CDR3nt: TGCGCCAGCAGTTACGGGAGGTGGGCCGGGGAGCTGTTTTTT
CDR3aa: CASSYGRWAGELFF

j_gene: TRBJ2-7
abundance: .
v_gene: TRBV21-1
d_gene: .
CDR3nt: TGTGCCAGCACCCCTTACGAGCAGTACTTC
CDR3aa: CASTPYEQYF

j_gene: TRBJ2-3
abundance: .
v_gene: TRBV11-2
d_gene: .
CDR3nt: TGTGCCAGCAGCTTAGAAATGCTCACCACAGATACGCAGTATTTT
CDR3aa: CASSLEMLTTDTQYF

j_gene: TRBJ1-1
abundance: .
v_gene: TRBV5-5
d_gene: .
CDR3nt: TGTGCCACCTCTCGACAGACCCTGAACACTGAAGCTTTCTTT
CDR3aa: CATSRQTLNTEAFF

j_gene: TRBJ1-2
abundance: .
v_gene: TRBV5-6
d_gene: .
CDR3nt: TGTGCCAGCAGCTTAGAGGACAGCGATGGCTACACCTTC
CDR3aa: CASSLEDSDGYTF

j_gene: TRBJ2-3
abundance: .
v_gene: TRBV5-4
d_gene: .
CDR3nt: TGTGCCAGCAGCCCACAGGGTGGGAGCACAGATACGCAGTATTTT
CDR3aa: CASSPQGGSTDTQYF

j_gene: TRBJ2-1
abundance: .
v_gene: TRBV27
d_gene: TRBD2
CDR3nt: TGTGCCAGCAGTCCGACAACCGGGACTAGCGGGGTATATGAGCAGTTCTTC
CDR3aa: CASSPTTGTSGVYEQFF

j_gene: TRBJ2-7
abundance: .
v_gene: TRBV4-3
d_gene: .
CDR3nt: TGCGCCAGCAGCCAAGATTTCCAGATCTCAAACAGGGTTATTAGCAGTGGGCAGTACTTC
CDR3aa: CASSQDFQISNRVISSGQYF

j_gene: TRBJ2-6
abundance: .
v_gene: TRBV6-4
d_gene: .
CDR3nt: TGTGCCAGCAGTGAAAACTCTGGGGCCAACGTCCTGACTTTC
CDR3aa: CASSENSGANVLTF

j_gene: TRBJ2-7
abundance: .
v_gene: TRBV13
d_gene: TRBD2
CDR3nt: TGTGCCACCGAGAAGCGGGGGGGCCTATACGAGCAGTACTTC
CDR3aa: CATEKRGGLYEQYF

j_gene: TRBJ1-3
abundance: once
v_gene: TRBV25-1
d_gene: .
CDR3nt: TGTGCCAGCAGTGAATGGGCCGGGGGCAGTGGAAACACCATATATTTT
CDR3aa: CASSEWAGGSGNTIYF

j_gene: TRBJ1-2
abundance: .
v_gene: TRBV5-8
d_gene: .
CDR3nt: TGTGCCAGCAGCTTGAAGACCGACGCCACTGGATACACCTTC
CDR3aa: CASSLKTDATGYTF

j_gene: TRBJ2-3
abundance: .
v_gene: TRBV11-2
d_gene: .
CDR3nt: TGTGCCAGCAGCTTAGGAGGGGGGAGGGGCACAGATACGCAGTATTTT
CDR3aa: CASSLGGGRGTDTQYF

j_gene: TRBJ2-1
abundance: .
v_gene: TRBV28
d_gene: TRBD2
CDR3nt: TGTGCCAGCAGCCCAGCGGGGCCCTCCTCCTACAATGAGCAGTTCTTC
CDR3aa: CASSPAGPSSYNEQFF

j_gene: TRBJ1-1
abundance: .
v_gene: TRBV19
d_gene: .
CDR3nt: TGTGCCAGTAGTATAGTCCAGGGCTCTGAAGCTTTCTTT
CDR3aa: CASSIVQGSEAFF

j_gene: TRBJ2-5
abundance: once
v_gene: TRBV27
d_gene: .
CDR3nt: TGTGCCACCACGGGGTTGTCGCAAGAGACCCAGTACTTC
CDR3aa: CATTGLSQETQYF

j_gene: TRBJ2-1
abundance: .
v_gene: TRBV6-1
d_gene: .
CDR3nt: TGTGCCAGCAGTGAACCGTACAGGAGAGGCCCCAATGAGCAGTTCTTC
CDR3aa: CASSEPYRRGPNEQFF

j_gene: TRBJ2-1
abundance: .
v_gene: TRBV6-5
d_gene: TRBD1
CDR3nt: TGTGCCAGCAGCTCCGGGACAGGGATCAATGAGCAGTTCTTC
CDR3aa: CASSSGTGINEQFF

j_gene: TRBJ1-1
abundance: .
v_gene: TRBV2
d_gene: .
CDR3nt: TGTGCCAGCAGTGCGCAGGGTTCCTTCGTGAACACTGAAGCTTTCTTT
CDR3aa: CASSAQGSFVNTEAFF

j_gene: TRBJ1-6
abundance: .
v_gene: TRBV19
d_gene: .
CDR3nt: TGTGCCAGTAGCGATACTGGGTTCAATTCACCCCTCCACTTT
CDR3aa: CASSDTGFNSPLHF